Given below is one TCR beta chain in context. The target antigen is unknown. The sample comes from a study of cytomegalovirus exposure and HLA in healthy donors. Study-level information: Findings of an earlier analysis included some 110 million unique TCR beta sequences from 190 million or so T cells. General study results and limits: A further, later analysis showed that HLA-associated TCR beta chains (compared with equally common others) were more clonally expanded. High sensitivity and specificity were reportedly achieved when the classifier diagnosed cytomegalovirus status.

CDR1 and CDR2 (germline): KGHSH, LQKENI. With 2 bases clipped from V and 9 bases from J, the junction kept 4 bases outside the gene matches. CDR3 length: 13 amino acids. The PCR had 60 Vbeta and 13 Jbeta primers. Original processing methods: A follow-up analysis tallied about 80 million unique TCR beta chains, approximately 10 million shared. Sequenced by immunoSEQ multiplex PCR; TCRdb stores in-frame clones only, minus some. Clonal size and the V and J genes are those of that table, whereas D and trimming came from the DNA. Here the sample spans roughly 100,000 clones, roughly three quarters being singletons.

J is TRBJ2-1 and V is TRBV18, with 7 bases that match TRBD2. Sample: PBMCs. The receptor was isolated from a man aged 40-55 years in good health and CMV-seropositive. The CDR3 nucleotides read TGTGCCAGCTCACCAGCGGGAGTGGGTGAGCAGTTCTTC. Translation gives CASSPAGVGEQFF.